This TCR beta chain was documented in a study of cytotoxic CD8 clonotypes in ibrutinib-treated CLL (dated by TCRdb to the early 2020s). Some background on the complete study: The cohort was composed of approximately 11 relapsed/refractory and about 16 treatment-naive patients; IGHV unmutated status was identified in under 18 patients. Responses were partial in roughly 24 patients and complete in 2; after median 68 months follow-up, some 14 stayed in remission and some twelve progressed. Response samples were obtained after a median of approximately twelve months of treatment, with a range of roughly 6 to 40 months. An average of roughly 250,000 productive templates and 94,082 productive rearrangements was obtained per sample. Of the approximately 86 participants in the trial, about 26 had longitudinal samples available. Cryopreserved peripheral blood mononuclear cells were obtained prior to treatment, at the time of response, and at either disease progression or sustained remission. Every remission and progressive disease sample was obtained while ibrutinib was still being received by the patients.

The time point label, as the study defines it: around 25 months on ibrutinib. For TCR beta library preparation, roughly 1.8 micrograms of genomic DNA was extracted from cryopreserved PBMCs. High-throughput TCR beta sequencing was performed on longitudinal blood samples from CLL patients receiving ibrutinib monotherapy. The patients took part in an open-label, single-center phase 2 trial of ibrutinib monotherapy. Note on this clone: This receptor's antigen is unknown. Base-call qualities are not available, and no considerably larger clone is one nucleotide away.

For CDR1 and CDR2, the germline V gene lists MNHEY and SVGAGI. Measured from the cysteine to the phenylalanine, the CDR3 is 15 residues long. Only CDR3 DNA remains: 45 bases, in frame from the first base. Relative to germline, V is missing 7 bases and J is missing 5 bases, with 12 bases of the junction outside any gene match. Study-wide findings and limitations: Sustained-remission and progressing patients did not have matched sampling times, and lymph node repertoires were not examined. At ibrutinib response clonality went up, during sustained remission it held steady, and at progression it dropped back toward baseline. Public clonotypes were rare and either contracted or stayed stable during treatment, and the rise in clonality at ibrutinib response reflected the expansion of private clonotypes. Baseline clonality was found to be higher than that of age-matched healthy donors and was strongly correlated with circulating CD8+ T-cell counts.

On a MiSeq, deep resolution sequencing aimed for a depth between 1 in 1 million and 1 in 200,000 T cells, with each clonotype covered 10x on average. The immunoSEQ hsTCRB Kit was used to generate TCR beta libraries. From the authors' description of their analysis: The data were analyzed with ImmunoSEQ Analyzer and ImmunoSEQ Data Assistant, and V, D and J gene assignments followed IMGT definitions. Clonality was computed as one minus normalized Shannon entropy of productive rearrangement frequencies, ranging from 0 to 1. Public clonotype analysis was restricted to overrepresented clonotypes comprising at least 0.05% of each patient's repertoire. Repertoires from approximately 13 age-matched healthy donors in immuneACCESS were used as clonality controls. Held by TCRdb, this immuneACCESS table contains in-frame sequences only and omits some clones. Under half of the omission traces to an unresolved V gene where checked; the cause of the rest is unknown. V, J and clone size reflect that table, while D and trimming were determined from the DNA. The sample data list 140,000 to 150,000 clones, and about 76% of these were observed just once. The ten biggest clones cover 4.5% to 6% of the sample.

This receptor was identified in a human donor with chronic lymphocytic leukemia. The sequence joins TRBV6-5 to TRBJ2-5; TRBD2 agrees with 8 junctional bases. The sequenced sample was PBMCs, obtained after 24 months of ibrutinib treatment. The CDR3 protein: CASTPPGLGAETQYF. The DNA sequence reads TGTGCCAGCACCCCACCGGGACTAGGGGCGGAGACCCAGTACTTC.